The T cell receptor (beta chain) described here comes from a study of blood T cell repertoires in COVID-19. Study at large: Sites in the United States, Italy and Spain provided acute and convalescent COVID-19 samples.

Authors' methods: By means of reference gene primer amplification, nucleated cell counts were estimated. The table came from immunoSEQ multiplex PCR; TCRdb's copy has only in-frame clones and leaves some out. That table is the source of V, J and clone size, and D and trimming were worked out from the DNA. This table holds 250,000 to 400,000 clones, roughly 88% found once. A Seattle source enrolled patients during active infection and followed them longitudinally. This clonotype was sampled from a woman in her thirties with COVID-19, enrolled during active disease. Sequencing input: peripheral blood.

The CDR3 nucleotides are TGTGCCAGTATTACGACAGGGGCGGAATATGGCTACACCTTC. This translates into CASITTGAEYGYTF. The V gene is TRBV6-5, the J gene TRBJ1-2, with 8 nucleotides matching TRBD1. CDR1 is MNHEY and CDR2 is SVGAGI in the germline V gene. The CDR3 spans 14 residues. Unmatched junction bases numbered 11, after V lost 9 bases and J lost 5 bases.